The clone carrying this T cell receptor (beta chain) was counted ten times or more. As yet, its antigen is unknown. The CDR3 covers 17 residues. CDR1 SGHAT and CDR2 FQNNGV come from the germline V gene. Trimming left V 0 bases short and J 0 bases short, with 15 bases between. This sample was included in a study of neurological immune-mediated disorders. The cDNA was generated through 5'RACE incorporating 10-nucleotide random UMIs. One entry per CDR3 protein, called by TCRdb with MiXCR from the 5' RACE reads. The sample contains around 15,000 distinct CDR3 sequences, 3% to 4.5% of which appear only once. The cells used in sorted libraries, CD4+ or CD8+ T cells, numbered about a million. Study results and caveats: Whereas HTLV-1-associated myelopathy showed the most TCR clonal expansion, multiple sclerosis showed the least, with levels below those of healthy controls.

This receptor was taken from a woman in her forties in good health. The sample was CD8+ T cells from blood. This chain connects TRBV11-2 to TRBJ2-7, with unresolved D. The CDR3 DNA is TGTGCCAGCAGCTTAGAGCTAACCGCCTCTAGCTCCTACGAGCAGTACTTC. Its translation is CASSLELTASSSYEQYF.